The 14 T cell receptor beta chains given below trace back to one sample, sequenced in a study of CD8+CD57+ T cells in acquired aplastic anemia. Investigators profiled TCR beta VDJ and CDR3 from genomic DNA template. TCRdb re-called the reads through MiXCR, storing one row per CDR3 protein. This sample carries about 110,000 distinct CDR3 sequences, under 60% of them seen once, and the ten largest clones take roughly 30%. Input material: sorted CD4+, CD8+, or CD8+CD57+ T cells (not recorded which) from PBMCs. The receptors derive from a human donor in good health, serving as a control.

In its sample, this clonotype was seen many times. The V and J genes are TRBV19 and TRBJ2-5, with TRBD1 as a possible D gene (6 bases). V was pared by 7 bases and J by 1 base, with 10 bases between. Germline-derived CDR1 and CDR2 are LNHDA and SQIVND (reference sequence). CDR3 length: 13 residues. CDR3 sequence (DNA): TGTGCCAGTAAGACAGGCGCCCAAGAGACCCAGTACTTC. Translation: CASKTGAQETQYF.

This rearrangement joins TRBV10-3 to TRBJ2-1; 8 nucleotides match TRBD2. This CDR3 region has 16 residues. The germline CDR1 and CDR2 sequences are ENHRY and SYGVKD. After removal of 6 bases from V and 4 bases from J, the junction contained 11 bases not matched to a gene. CDR3 region: CAIRSSPGLGYNEQFF. The CDR3 bases are TGTGCCATCAGATCGTCACCGGGACTAGGTTACAATGAGCAGTTCTTC.

This clonotype showed up just a few times. The rearrangement links TRBV7-3 to TRBJ2-1, with TRBD2 as a possible D gene (6 bases). CDR1 is SGHTA and CDR2 is FQGTGA in the germline V gene. CDR3 size: 12 residues. Trimming stripped 5 bases from V and 9 bases from J, with 11 bases between. The CDR3 here is CASSGDGGEQFF. The CDR3, as DNA: TGTGCCAGCAGCGGGGACGGGGGTGAGCAGTTCTTC. Combining the CDR3 with reference TRBV7-3 and TRBJ2-1 gives the whole variable domain GAGVSQTPSNKVTEKGKYVELRCDPISGHTALYWYRQSLGQGPEFLIYFQGTGAADDSGLPNDRFFAVRPEGSVSTLKIQRTERGDSAVYLCASSGDGGEQFFGPGTRLTVL.

The table lists this clonotype with many counts. The chain couples TRBV4-1 to TRBJ1-3, with D unclear. CDR1 is MGHRA and CDR2 is YSYEKL in the germline V gene. Trimming removed 1 base at V and 0 bases at J, with 7 bases between. The CDR3 is made up of 15 amino acids. The CDR3 is CASSQATFSGNTIYF. CDR3 coding DNA: TGCGCCAGCAGCCAAGCGACGTTCTCTGGAAACACCATATATTTT.

This clonotype was seen ten or more times. V is TRBV29-1 and J is TRBJ2-7, with D possibly TRBD2 on 6 matching bases. Germline V gene data show CDR1 as SQVTM and CDR2 as ANQGSEA. V was pared by 7 bases and J by 6 bases, with 16 bases between. The CDR3 extends over 12 amino acids. CDR3 in amino acids: CSAGDLAFEQYF. In DNA, the CDR3 is TGCAGCGCGGGGGATCTCGCCTTCGAGCAGTACTTC.

This sequence joins TRBV10-3 and TRBJ1-2; D uncertain. V was cut by 6 bases and J by 4 bases, with 9 bases left in between. Germline CDR1 and CDR2: ENHRY and SYGVKD. The CDR3 is 12 residues long. CDR3 DNA sequence: TGTGCCATCAGATCGGGCGGCTATGGCTACACCTTC. Translating gives CAIRSGGYGYTF.

This chain joins TRBV4-1 and TRBJ1-5, with 8 bases identical to TRBD1. This CDR3 has 15 residues. Per the germline V gene, CDR1 is MGHRA and CDR2 is YSYEKL. The ends lost 2 bases at V and 14 bases at J; junction bases unmatched: 14. The DNA of the CDR3 is TGCGCCAGCAGCCAAACCGACAGGGGTGGTATAGCGAAGCATTTT. Protein product: CASSQTDRGGIAKHF.

The table lists this clonotype with a few counts. The CDR3 sequence: CASNSYREDEKLFF. In DNA form, the CDR3 reads TGTGCCAGTAACTCCTACAGGGAGGACGAAAAACTGTTTTTT. The gene calls are TRBV6-1 and TRBJ1-4, with D maybe TRBD1 (6 bases). CDR1 MNHNS and CDR2 SASEGT come from the germline V gene. The CDR3 is 14 residues long. V lost 9 bases and J lost 8, with 19 bases in between.

This clonotype was detected ten times or more. The chain has TRBV5-1 and TRBJ2-7; D is unclear. This CDR3 spans 14 amino acids. Trimming pared 2 bases from V and 0 bases from J, leaving 9 bases between. CDR1 is SGHRS and CDR2 is YFSETQ in the germline V gene. CDR3 loop: CASSFESLSYEQYF. DNA of the CDR3: TGCGCCAGCAGCTTCGAGAGCCTCTCCTACGAGCAGTACTTC.

The CDR3 region is CASSASDRARYGYTF. CDR3 nucleotide sequence: TGTGCCAGCAGCGCCTCCGACAGGGCTCGCTATGGCTACACCTTC. The rearrangement uses TRBV9 and TRBJ1-2; 7 bases align to TRBD1. The J segment lost 4 bases and the V segment lost 3 bases, leaving 9 bases of the junction unmatched. Germline loops: CDR1 SGDLS, CDR2 YYNGEE. This CDR3 comprises 15 residues.

This clonotype was counted many times. The rearrangement joins TRBV6-2 or TRBV6-3 to TRBJ2-7; 7 nucleotides align to TRBD1. The V and J ends lost 8 bases and 6 bases, in that order; junction bases with no gene match: 13. The CDR3 consists of 14 residues. From germline, CDR1 is MNHEY and CDR2 SVGEGT. CDR3 residues: CASGSINTGVEQYF. CDR3 sequence (DNA): TGTGCCAGCGGATCGATCAATACAGGGGTCGAGCAGTACTTC.

V usage is TRBV4-1 and J usage is TRBJ1-2; a weak D match, TRBD1 (5 bases). This CDR3 comprises 14 residues. Trimming removed 1 base from V and 6 bases from J, with 12 bases in between. Germline V lookup: CDR1 MGHRA, CDR2 YSYEKL. This chain's CDR3 is CASSQVGTKNGYTF. The CDR3 coding sequence is TGCGCCAGCAGCCAAGTTGGGACGAAGAATGGCTACACCTTC.

This clonotype was seen many times. V and J are TRBV4-3 and TRBJ1-1, with D possibly being TRBD1 (6 bases). With 0 bases removed from V and 7 bases from J, the gap between germline ends came to 12 bases. The CDR3 extends over 14 amino acids. Germline CDR1 reads LGHNA; CDR2 reads YSLEER. This CDR3 reads CASSQDRGGGEAFF. As DNA, the CDR3 is TGCGCCAGCAGCCAAGATCGCGGGGGCGGTGAAGCTTTCTTT.

This clonotype was counted at least ten times. This sequence joins TRBV19 and TRBJ2-7, with TRBD1 matching over 8 bases. Germline loops: CDR1 LNHDA, CDR2 SQIVND (reference sequence). This CDR3 spans 15 amino acids. V lost 2 bases, J lost 2 bases, and 5 bases stayed unmatched. The CDR3: CASSISQGAAYEQYF. In DNA, the CDR3 is TGTGCCAGTAGTATATCGCAGGGGGCCGCCTACGAGCAGTACTTC.